This TCR beta chain was observed in a study of T-cell reconstitution after alpha-beta-depleted transplantation in children. General study results and limits: Reports say that about two months after transplant, the alpha-beta T cells came out of several hundred graft clones that had expanded. T-cell counts and diversity at one year following transplant were attributed mainly to newly produced T cells. High day-60 TCRbeta diversity in some patients came from surviving recipient T cells and thymic progenitors.

In regard to this clonotype: Its antigen remains unknown.

As it was prepared, the TCRbeta library received unique molecular identifiers. TCRdb redid the calling of the PCR reads with MiXCR, one entry per CDR3 protein. The sample holds a few hundred thousand distinct CDR3 sequences, 25% to 30% seen once. The TCR originated in a boy under three years old with Wiskott-Aldrich syndrome, due to receive a stem cell transplant. Source: PBMCs, taken before TCRalphabeta/CD19-depleted stem cell transplant.

The CDR3 is CASSGAGTEETQYF. The CDR3 DNA reads as TGTGCCAGCAGTGGAGCGGGGACCGAAGAGACCCAGTACTTC. The J gene is TRBJ2-5, the V gene TRBV9; 7 positions match TRBD2. With V trimmed by 5 bases and J by 3 bases, 7 bases remained unmatched. This CDR3 is built from 14 residues. Germline V gene sequence: CDR1 SGDLS, CDR2 YYNGEE.